The 25 T cell receptor beta chains below come from one sample, sequenced in a study of tumor-infiltrating lymphocytes in oesophageal squamous cell carcinoma (dated by TCRdb to between 2015 and 2016). Library preparation employed PCR. TCRdb shows the sequencer as Illumina HiSeq 2000. TCRdb trimmed public reads at Q25 via fastp, called clones via MiXCR and kept in-frame beta chains. Identical CDR3 proteins give one entry, which carries the most common genes and DNA. The sample yields tens of thousands of distinct CDR3 sequences; around 37% were counted once. The biggest ten clones account for about 18% of the sample. The sample consisted of esophageal tumor tissue. The receptors here all came from a female donor with esophageal squamous cell carcinoma.

Many counts were recorded for this clonotype. This sequence joins TRBV6-6 and TRBJ1-6; the D gene is possibly TRBD1 (5 bases). This CDR3 region has 16 residues. The V and J ends lost 2 bases and 6 bases respectively, with 14 bases between them. Germline CDR1 reads MNHNY; CDR2 reads SVGAGI (reference sequence). The CDR3 here is CASSYGGGRVNSPLHF. The CDR3 region has the DNA TGTGCCAGCAGTTACGGTGGTGGCAGGGTTAATTCACCCCTCCACTTT.

Remarks on this clonotype: As the CDR3 is not closed by the conserved phenylalanine or tryptophan, this likely results from a read error. It is unclear where the CDR3 begins or ends on the DNA, so no DNA is shown, and the CDR3 is as TCRdb lists it. The J gene is TRBJ2-1, the V gene TRBV27; no check of the table's D call, TRBD1, against the DNA was made. Including both end residues, the CDR3 is 16 amino acids long. From germline, CDR1 is MNHEY and CDR2 SMNVEV (reference sequence). The CDR3 spells CASRGTDNSYEQYFGN.

The J gene is TRBJ2-4, the V gene TRBV20-1, with D perhaps being TRBD1 or TRBD2 (5 bases each). This CDR3 spans 16 amino acids. Trimming pared 3 bases from V and 0 bases from J, leaving 15 bases between. In germline, CDR1 is DFQATT, CDR2 SNEGSKA (reference sequence). The CDR3 here is CSARGPPELAKNIQYF. The DNA of the CDR3 is TGCAGTGCTAGGGGACCCCCGGAACTAGCCAAAAACATTCAGTACTTC.

This clonotype was observed a few times. The CDR3 ends on some other residue instead of the conserved phenylalanine or tryptophan, so this is likely a read error. Because the CDR3's place on the DNA is in doubt, the DNA is left out and the CDR3 is given as listed by TCRdb. V is TRBV28 and J is TRBJ2-5; TRBD2, the table's D call, lacks a check against the DNA. 17 amino acids form the CDR3, both terminal residues included. Germline V CDR1 and CDR2: MDHEN, SYDVKM. CDR3 in amino acids: CASMLGLAPSYEQYFGN.

This clonotype was detected ten times or more. The chain is built from TRBV5-5 and TRBJ1-4; D call uncertain. The V end was cut by 5 bases, the J end by 3 bases, with 8 bases between. Germline CDR1 and CDR2: SGHKS and YYEKEE (reference sequence). This CDR3 is built from 13 residues. Here the CDR3 reads CASSLRANEKLFF. DNA of the CDR3: TGTGCCAGCAGTCTTAGGGCTAATGAAAAACTGTTTTTT.

The J gene is TRBJ2-5, the V gene TRBV6-6; 15 bases line up with TRBD2. CDR3 length: 18 residues. The germline CDR1 and CDR2 sequences are MNHNY and SVGAGI (reference sequence). The V segment lost 2 bases and the J segment 3 bases; nucleotides outside the gene matches: 7. The CDR3 region is CASSYHPGLAGGEETQYF. CDR3 bases: TGTGCCAGCAGTTACCACCCAGGACTAGCGGGGGGGGAAGAGACCCAGTACTTC.

CDR3 in amino acids: CASSHRENTEAFF. CDR3 DNA sequence: TGTGCCAGCAGCCACAGGGAAAACACTGAAGCTTTCTTT. The chain uses TRBV6-1 and TRBJ2-3, with D tentatively TRBD1 (6 bases). The end of the DNA fits TRBJ1-1 better, so the J call may be wrong. The length of the CDR3 is 13 residues. The germline V gene encodes CDR1 MNHNS and CDR2 SASEGT.

This clonotype appeared a few times. The chain is built from TRBV19 and TRBJ1-6; no clear D gene. Trimming cost V 8 bases and J 0 bases, with 11 bases left between them. Germline-derived CDR1 and CDR2 are LNHDA and SQIVND (reference sequence). This CDR3 spans 15 amino acids. Here the CDR3 DNA reads TGTGCCAGTGGTACGGGGAGCTCCTATAATTCACCCCTCCACTTT. Translation: CASGTGSSYNSPLHF.

The chain uses TRBV11-2 and TRBJ2-1; 8 bases align to TRBD2. V was pared by 3 bases and J by 1 base, with 8 bases of the junction left unmatched. Germline V lookup: CDR1 SGHAT, CDR2 FQNNGV. The CDR3 is 17 residues long. The CDR3 coding sequence is TGTGCCAGCAGCTTGATGATCGGGAGGGGTTCCTACAATGAGCAGTTCTTC. This sequence encodes CASSLMIGRGSYNEQFF.

The CDR3 bases are TGTGCCAGCAGATTTAGGGGGGATCACAATGAGCAGTTCTTC. Amino acids: CASRFRGDHNEQFF. V and J are TRBV7-3 and TRBJ2-1; D tentatively reads TRBD1 or TRBD2 (6 bases each). This CDR3 spans 14 amino acids. V lost 6 bases and J 5 bases, leaving 14 bases between the germline ends. Germline CDR1 is SGHTA and CDR2 is FQGTGA.

This clonotype has a count of ten or more. The chain links TRBV6-1 to TRBJ2-1; no definite D call. Trimming stripped 7 bases from V and 7 bases from J, with 8 bases between. The CDR3 sequence is 11 residues long. The germline gives CDR1 MNHNS, CDR2 SASEGT. The CDR3 bases are TGTGCCAGCAATCGTGCGAATGAGCAGTTCTTC. It translates to CASNRANEQFF.

V is TRBV12-3 or TRBV12-4 and J is TRBJ1-1; D is uncertain. The CDR3 consists of 13 residues. V dropped 3 bases and J dropped 0 bases, with 5 bases sitting between them. The CDR3 region is CASSLTVNTEAFF. The CDR3 DNA reads TGTGCCAGCAGTTTGACGGTGAACACTGAAGCTTTCTTT.

Details on this clonotype: Given a much more abundant clone one base away, this may be a read error. This sequence joins TRBV5-1 and TRBJ2-5, with 12 bases matching TRBD1. The assigned J gene may be wrong: the sequence end matches TRBJ2-7 better. Germline-derived CDR1 and CDR2 are SGHRS and YFSETQ. The CDR3 totals 15 residues. In DNA form, the CDR3 reads TGCGCCAGCAGCGTGGAGGGACAGGGGGCCCACGAGCAGTACTTC. This gives the protein CASSVEGQGAHEQYF.

This clonotype has a count of ten or more. V usage is TRBV6-1 and J usage is TRBJ2-7; weak D call: TRBD1 (5 bases). There are 14 residues in the CDR3. V dropped 5 bases and J dropped 2 bases, with 13 bases sitting between them. In germline, CDR1 is MNHNS, CDR2 SASEGT. This CDR3 is CASSHQTATYEQYF. Written as DNA, the CDR3 is TGTGCCAGCAGTCACCAGACAGCGACCTACGAGCAGTACTTC.

In this sample, this clonotype turned up many times. The rearrangement uses TRBV28 and TRBJ1-1; D remains ambiguous. The germline CDR1 and CDR2 sequences are MDHEN and SYDVKM. Trimming pared 3 bases from V and 4 bases from J, leaving 9 bases between. The CDR3 covers 13 residues. In nucleotides, the CDR3 is TGTGCCAGCAGTTTTGGGAAGGGCACTGAAGCTTTCTTT. Its translation is CASSFGKGTEAFF.

With respect to this clonotype: A read error may be the cause here, since a much bigger clone is one base away. This chain joins TRBV5-4 and TRBJ2-5; maybe TRBD2 (5 bases). Trimming shortened V by 1 base and J by 11 bases, and 21 bases separated the two germline ends. There are 15 residues in the CDR3. In germline, CDR1 is SGHNT, CDR2 YYREEE (reference sequence). The CDR3 sequence: CASSLSSGGYNEQYF. The CDR3 nucleotides read TGTGCCAGCAGCTTGTCGAGCGGTGGGTACAATGAGCAGTACTTC.

This clonotype was seen at least ten times. The chain links TRBV7-9 to TRBJ1-1, with 7 bases matching TRBD1. J was trimmed by 0 bases and V by 6 bases; bases with no gene match: 4. The CDR3 is 14 residues long. Germline V gene sequence: CDR1 SEHNR, CDR2 FQNEAQ (reference sequence). The CDR3 here is CASRSTGVNTEAFF. The CDR3 nucleotides read TGTGCCAGCAGGAGCACAGGGGTGAACACTGAAGCTTTCTTT.

Regarding this clonotype: Likely a read error: the CDR3 ends without its conserved phenylalanine or tryptophan. Because the CDR3's place on the DNA is in doubt, the DNA is left out and the CDR3 is given as listed by TCRdb. The V call is TRBV6-2 or TRBV6-3, the J call TRBJ2-7; TRBD1 reflects the table's D call only, with no check against the DNA. With termini counted, the CDR3 has 18 amino acids. The germline CDR1 and CDR2 sequences are MNHEY and SVGEGT. CDR3 in amino acids: CASSYGTGQGLGGYTFGS.

This clonotype was seen ten or more times. V is TRBV6-1 and J is TRBJ1-3; 9 nucleotides agree with TRBD1. The CDR3 is made up of 18 amino acids. Germline V gene lookup returns CDR1 MNHNS and CDR2 SASEGT. The junction had 10 bases not matched to a gene; V was cut back by 4 bases and J by 0 bases. CDR3 coding DNA: TGTGCCAGCAGTGCCGGGACAGGGTTTTTAGGCTCTGGAAACACCATATATTTT. Translation gives CASSAGTGFLGSGNTIYF.

This clonotype is judged medium-sized (0.01 to 0.1%). The chain is built from TRBV6-1 and TRBJ2-7; 7 bases fit TRBD2. CDR3 length equals 11 residues. V shed 11 bases and J 6 bases; nucleotides not matched to a gene: 7. Per the germline V gene, CDR1 is MNHNS and CDR2 is SASEGT. CDR3 DNA sequence: TGTGCCGTCCCCTCGGGGGGCGAGCAGTACTTC. Protein sequence: CAVPSGGEQYF.

The chain uses TRBV5-3 and TRBJ2-1; D remains unclear. TRBJ2-3 matches the DNA end more closely, so the J call is doubtful. TRBV5-3 is annotated as an ORF whose role is uncertain. The CDR3 sequence is 13 residues long. The CDR3 region is CASSPYSTDTQYF. DNA of the CDR3: TGTGCCAGCAGCCCGTACAGCACAGATACGCAGTATTTT.

This clonotype showed up just once. The rearrangement links TRBV12-3 or TRBV12-4 to TRBJ2-5; 9 bases are shared with TRBD1. The CDR3 has 15 residues. The J segment lost 4 bases and the V segment lost 6 bases, leaving 9 bases of the junction unmatched. CDR3 coding DNA: TGTGCCAGCAGATCAAGACAGGGGGGTTCAGAGACCCAGTACTTC. Amino acid sequence: CASRSRQGGSETQYF.

The chain combines TRBV6-6 with TRBJ2-7; D not resolved. The CDR3 length is 13 residues. Germline V gene lookup returns CDR1 MNHNY and CDR2 SVGAGI (reference sequence). The V end was cut by 5 bases, the J end by 11 bases, with 19 bases between. The CDR3: CASSQAPGPSEYF. The CDR3, as DNA: TGTGCCAGCAGTCAGGCCCCGGGCCCCTCGGAGTACTTC.

The chain uses TRBV6-1 and TRBJ1-5, with TRBD1 matching over 8 bases. The CDR3 has 18 amino acids. Germline V CDR1 and CDR2: MNHNS, SASEGT. Trimming at V came to 6 bases and at J to 0 bases, leaving 13 bases not matched to a gene. Here the CDR3 DNA reads TGTGCCAGCAGCCAGAACAGGGGGTCTAGGTATAGCAATCAGCCCCAGCATTTT. It specifies CASSQNRGSRYSNQPQHF.

There are many counts of this clonotype. The chain uses TRBV6-1 and TRBJ1-3, with 7 positions matching TRBD1. Trimming removed 6 bases from V and 3 bases from J; junction bases left unmatched: 8. The CDR3 has 15 residues. In germline, CDR1 is MNHNS, CDR2 SASEGT. The CDR3 is CASSPTQGFGNTIYF. The CDR3, as DNA: TGTGCCAGCAGCCCTACACAGGGGTTTGGAAACACCATATATTTT.